This T cell receptor (beta chain) was sequenced for a study of OX40 agonist ivuxolimab in advanced cancers. Study as a whole: An agonistic anti-OX40 (CD134) antibody, ivuxolimab, was used to treat the patients.

Some clones are missing from TCRdb's copy, which holds only in-frame ones; the method was immunoSEQ multiplex PCR. The sample records 70,000 to 75,000 clones, approximately 82% being singletons. The length of the CDR3 is 14 residues. J lost 3 bases, V lost 6 bases, and 8 bases had no gene match. Germline-derived CDR1 and CDR2 are SQVTM and ANQGSEA. Regarding this clone: The antigen is undetermined.

Overall study findings and caveats: The average count of expanded clones was higher among CD8+ T cells than among CD4+. Specificity for antigen went undetermined in the expanded peripheral T cells.

The V call is TRBV29-1, the J call TRBJ2-7, with 10 bases identical to TRBD1. The clonotype comes from an adult with an advanced solid tumor such as melanoma, head and neck, liver or kidney cancer. Sequencing used CD4+ or CD8+ T cells sorted from blood, obtained in a trial of the OX40 agonist ivuxolimab. In DNA form, the CDR3 reads TGCAGCGTCGACAGGGGGCAACCCGTCTACGAGCAGTACTTC. It is translated as CSVDRGQPVYEQYF.